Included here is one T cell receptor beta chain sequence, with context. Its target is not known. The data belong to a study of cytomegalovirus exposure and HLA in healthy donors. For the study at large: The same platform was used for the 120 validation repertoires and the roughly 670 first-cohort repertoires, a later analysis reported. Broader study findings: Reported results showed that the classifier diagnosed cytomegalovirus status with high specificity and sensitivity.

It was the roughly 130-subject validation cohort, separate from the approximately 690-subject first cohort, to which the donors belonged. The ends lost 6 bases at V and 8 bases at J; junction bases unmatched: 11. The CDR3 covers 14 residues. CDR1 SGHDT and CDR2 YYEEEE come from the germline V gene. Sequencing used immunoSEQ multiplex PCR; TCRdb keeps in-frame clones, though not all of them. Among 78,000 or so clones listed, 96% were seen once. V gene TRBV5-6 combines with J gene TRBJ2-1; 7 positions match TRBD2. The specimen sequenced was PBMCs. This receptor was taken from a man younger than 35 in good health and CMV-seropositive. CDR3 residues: CASNVGGSTDEQFF. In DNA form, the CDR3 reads TGTGCCAGCAATGTGGGCGGGAGTACAGATGAGCAGTTCTTC.